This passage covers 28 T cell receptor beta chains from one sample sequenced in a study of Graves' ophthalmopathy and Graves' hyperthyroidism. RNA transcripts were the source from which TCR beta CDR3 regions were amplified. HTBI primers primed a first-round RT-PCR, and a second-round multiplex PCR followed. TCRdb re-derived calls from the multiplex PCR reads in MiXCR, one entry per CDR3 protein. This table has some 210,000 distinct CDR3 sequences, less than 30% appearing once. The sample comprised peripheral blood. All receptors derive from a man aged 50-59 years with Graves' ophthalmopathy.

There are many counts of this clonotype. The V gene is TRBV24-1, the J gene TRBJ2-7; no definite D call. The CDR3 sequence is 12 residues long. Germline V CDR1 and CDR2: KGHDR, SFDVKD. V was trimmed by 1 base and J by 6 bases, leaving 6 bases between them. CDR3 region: CATSDFLGEQYF. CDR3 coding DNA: TGTGCCACCAGTGATTTCCTGGGCGAGCAGTACTTC.

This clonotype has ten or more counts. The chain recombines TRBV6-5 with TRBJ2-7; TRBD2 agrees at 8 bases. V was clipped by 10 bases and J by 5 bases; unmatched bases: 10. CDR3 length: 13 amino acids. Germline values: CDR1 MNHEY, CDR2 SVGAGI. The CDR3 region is CATHRGRRDEQYF. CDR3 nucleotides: TGTGCCACCCATCGCGGGAGGCGCGACGAGCAGTACTTC.

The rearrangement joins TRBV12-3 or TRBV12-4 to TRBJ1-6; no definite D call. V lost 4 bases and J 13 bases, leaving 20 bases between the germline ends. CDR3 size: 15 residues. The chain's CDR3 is CASSSSSTGSRPLHF. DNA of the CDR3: TGTGCCAGCAGTTCGTCGTCCACCGGGTCCCGGCCCCTCCACTTT.

CDR3 coding DNA: TGTGCCACCTCAGCGGGAGGTATCTACGAGCAGTACTTC. This translates into CATSAGGIYEQYF. This rearrangement joins TRBV24-1 to TRBJ2-7; 9 bases match TRBD2. The germline V gene has CDR1 KGHDR and CDR2 SFDVKD. V was clipped by 9 bases and J by 3 bases; unmatched bases: 5. The length of the CDR3 is 13 residues.

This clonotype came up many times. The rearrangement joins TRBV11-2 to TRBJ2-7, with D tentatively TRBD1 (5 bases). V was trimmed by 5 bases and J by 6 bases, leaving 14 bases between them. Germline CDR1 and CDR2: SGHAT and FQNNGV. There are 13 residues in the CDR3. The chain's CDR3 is CASSPLTVTEQYF. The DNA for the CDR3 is TGTGCCAGCAGCCCCTTGACAGTTACCGAGCAGTACTTC. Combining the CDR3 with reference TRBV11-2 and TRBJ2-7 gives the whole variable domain EAGVAQSPRYKIIEKRQSVAFWCNPISGHATLYWYQQILGQGPKLLIQFQNNGVVDDSQLPKDRFSAERLKGVDSTLKIQPAKLEDSAVYLCASSPLTVTEQYFGPGTRLTVT.

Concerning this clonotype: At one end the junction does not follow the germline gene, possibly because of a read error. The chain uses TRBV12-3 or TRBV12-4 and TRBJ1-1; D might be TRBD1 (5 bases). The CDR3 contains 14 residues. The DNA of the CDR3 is TGTGCCAGCAGTCTTCAGGCCATAACAGGTCACGCTTCCTTT. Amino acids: CASSLQAITGHASF.

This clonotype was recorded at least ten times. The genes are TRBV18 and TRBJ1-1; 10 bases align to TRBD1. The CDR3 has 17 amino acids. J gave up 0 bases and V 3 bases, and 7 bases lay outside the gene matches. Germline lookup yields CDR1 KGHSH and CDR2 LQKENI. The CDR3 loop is CASSPTPGQGMNTEAFF. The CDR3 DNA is TGTGCCAGCTCACCTACCCCGGGACAGGGGATGAACACTGAAGCTTTCTTT. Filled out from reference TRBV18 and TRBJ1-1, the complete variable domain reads NAGVMQNPRHLVRRRGQEARLRCSPMKGHSHVYWYRQLPEEGLKFMVYLQKENIIDESGMPKERFSAEFPKEGPSILRIQQVVRGDSAAYFCASSPTPGQGMNTEAFFGQGTRLTVV.

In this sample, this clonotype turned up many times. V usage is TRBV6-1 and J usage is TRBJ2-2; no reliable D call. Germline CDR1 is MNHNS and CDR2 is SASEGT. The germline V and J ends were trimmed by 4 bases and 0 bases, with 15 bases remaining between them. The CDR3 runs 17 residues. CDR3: CASSADEGIANTGELFF. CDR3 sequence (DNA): TGTGCCAGCAGTGCCGATGAAGGAATCGCGAACACCGGGGAGCTGTTTTTT.

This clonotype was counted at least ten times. CDR3 nucleotides: TGTGCCAGCAGCCGTACAGGGATCCACTATGGCTACACCTTC. This codes for CASSRTGIHYGYTF. The chain uses TRBV7-9 and TRBJ1-2, with a tentative D call TRBD1 (6 bases). V was trimmed by 5 bases and J by 3 bases, leaving 13 bases between them. This CDR3 region has 14 residues. In germline, CDR1 is SEHNR, CDR2 FQNEAQ (reference sequence).

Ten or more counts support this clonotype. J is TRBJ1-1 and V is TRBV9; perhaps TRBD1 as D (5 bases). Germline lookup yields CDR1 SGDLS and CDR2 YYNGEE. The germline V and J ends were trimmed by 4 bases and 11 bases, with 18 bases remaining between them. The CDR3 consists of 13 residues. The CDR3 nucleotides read TGTGCCAGCAGCCTATCCCGGGAGGGGATCGCTTTCTTT. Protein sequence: CASSLSREGIAFF.

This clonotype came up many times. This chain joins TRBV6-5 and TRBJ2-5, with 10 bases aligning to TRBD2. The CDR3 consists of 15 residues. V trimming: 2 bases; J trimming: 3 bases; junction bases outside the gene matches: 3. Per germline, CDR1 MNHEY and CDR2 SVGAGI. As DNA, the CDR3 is TGTGCCAGCAGTTACCGCGGACTAGCGGAAGAGACCCAGTACTTC. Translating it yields CASSYRGLAEETQYF.

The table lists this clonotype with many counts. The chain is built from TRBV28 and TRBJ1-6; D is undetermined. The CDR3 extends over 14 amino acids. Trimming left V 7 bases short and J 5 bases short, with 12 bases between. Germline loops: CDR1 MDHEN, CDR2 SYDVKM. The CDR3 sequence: CASKPLPDNSPLHF. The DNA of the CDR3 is TGTGCCAGCAAACCCCTCCCAGATAATTCACCCCTCCACTTT.

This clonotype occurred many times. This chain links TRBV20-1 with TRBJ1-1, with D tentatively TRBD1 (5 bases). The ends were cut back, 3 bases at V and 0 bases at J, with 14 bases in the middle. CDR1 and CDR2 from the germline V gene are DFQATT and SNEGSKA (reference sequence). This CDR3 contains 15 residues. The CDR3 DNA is TGCAGTGCTAGGGGGCCAGCCCCCATGAACACTGAAGCTTTCTTT. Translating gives CSARGPAPMNTEAFF.

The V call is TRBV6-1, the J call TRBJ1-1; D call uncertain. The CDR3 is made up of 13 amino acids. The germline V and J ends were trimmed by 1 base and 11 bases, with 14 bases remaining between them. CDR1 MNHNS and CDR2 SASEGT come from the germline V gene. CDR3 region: CASSEGFQVEAFF. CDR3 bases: TGTGCCAGCAGTGAAGGTTTCCAAGTCGAGGCTTTCTTT.

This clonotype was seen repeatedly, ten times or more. The CDR3, as DNA: TGTGCCAGCAGTGACCACAGGGGACGGGCAAGCAATCAGCCCCAGCATTTT. Its protein product is CASSDHRGRASNQPQHF. The V gene is TRBV6-2 or TRBV6-3, the J gene TRBJ1-5; 7 bases fit TRBD1. In germline, CDR1 is MNHEY, CDR2 SVGEGT. This CDR3 spans 17 amino acids. Germline trimming cut 5 bases from V and 1 base from J; bases unmatched to any gene: 11.

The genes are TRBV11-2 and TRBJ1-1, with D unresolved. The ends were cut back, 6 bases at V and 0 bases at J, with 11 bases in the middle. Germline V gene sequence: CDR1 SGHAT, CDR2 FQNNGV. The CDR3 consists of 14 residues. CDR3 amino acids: CASSHRRMNTEAFF. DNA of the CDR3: TGTGCCAGCAGTCATCGACGGATGAACACTGAAGCTTTCTTT.

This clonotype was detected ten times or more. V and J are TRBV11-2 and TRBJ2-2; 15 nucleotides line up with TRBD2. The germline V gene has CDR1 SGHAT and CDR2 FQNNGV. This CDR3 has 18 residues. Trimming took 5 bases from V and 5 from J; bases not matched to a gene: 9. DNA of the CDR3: TGTGCCAGCAGCCCGGGACTAGCGGGAGGTAAAAGGACCGGGGAGCTGTTTTTT. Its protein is CASSPGLAGGKRTGELFF. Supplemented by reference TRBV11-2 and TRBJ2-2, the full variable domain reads EAGVAQSPRYKIIEKRQSVAFWCNPISGHATLYWYQQILGQGPKLLIQFQNNGVVDDSQLPKDRFSAERLKGVDSTLKIQPAKLEDSAVYLCASSPGLAGGKRTGELFFGEGSRLTVL.

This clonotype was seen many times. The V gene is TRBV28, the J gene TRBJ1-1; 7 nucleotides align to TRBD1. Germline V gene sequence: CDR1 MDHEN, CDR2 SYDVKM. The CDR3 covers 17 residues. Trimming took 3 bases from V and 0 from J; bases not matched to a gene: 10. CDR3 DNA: TGTGCCAGCAGTTTTTCCGGGCAGGGGGTTATGAACACTGAAGCTTTCTTT. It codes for CASSFSGQGVMNTEAFF.

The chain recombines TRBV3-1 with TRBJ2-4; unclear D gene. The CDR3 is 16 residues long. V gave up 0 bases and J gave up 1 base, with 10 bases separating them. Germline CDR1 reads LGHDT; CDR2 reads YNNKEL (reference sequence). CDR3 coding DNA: TGTGCCAGCAGCCAAGATATGATAGGGGCCAAAAACATTCAGTACTTC. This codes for CASSQDMIGAKNIQYF.

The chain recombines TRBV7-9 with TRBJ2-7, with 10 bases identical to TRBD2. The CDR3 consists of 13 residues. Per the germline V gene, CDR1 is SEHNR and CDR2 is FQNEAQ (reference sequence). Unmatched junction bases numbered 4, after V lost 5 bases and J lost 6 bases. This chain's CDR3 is CASSKTSGTEQYF. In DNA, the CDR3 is TGTGCCAGCAGCAAAACTAGCGGGACCGAGCAGTACTTC.

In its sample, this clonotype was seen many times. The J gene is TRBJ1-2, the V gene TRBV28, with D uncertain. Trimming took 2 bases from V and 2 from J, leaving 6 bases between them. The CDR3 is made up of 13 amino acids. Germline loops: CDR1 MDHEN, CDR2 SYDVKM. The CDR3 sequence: CASSLGGNYGYTF. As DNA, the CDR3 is TGTGCCAGCAGTTTAGGTGGAAACTATGGCTACACCTTC.

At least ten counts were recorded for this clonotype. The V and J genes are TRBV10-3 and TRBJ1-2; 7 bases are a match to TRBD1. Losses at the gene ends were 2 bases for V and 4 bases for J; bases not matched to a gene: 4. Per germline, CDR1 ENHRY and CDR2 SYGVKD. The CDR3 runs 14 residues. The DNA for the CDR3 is TGTGCCATCAGTGAGACGGGACAGCCCTATGGCTACACCTTC. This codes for CAISETGQPYGYTF.

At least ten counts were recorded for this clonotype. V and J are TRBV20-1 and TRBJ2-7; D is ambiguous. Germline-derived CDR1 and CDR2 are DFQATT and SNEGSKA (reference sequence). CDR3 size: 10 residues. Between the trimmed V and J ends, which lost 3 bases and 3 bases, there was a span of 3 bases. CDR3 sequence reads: CSASDYEQYF. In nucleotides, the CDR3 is TGCAGTGCTAGCGACTACGAGCAGTACTTC.

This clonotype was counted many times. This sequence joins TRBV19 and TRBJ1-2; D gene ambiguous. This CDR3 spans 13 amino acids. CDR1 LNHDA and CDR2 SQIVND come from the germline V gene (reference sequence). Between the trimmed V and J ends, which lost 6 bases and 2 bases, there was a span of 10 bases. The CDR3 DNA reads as TGTGCCAGTAGCCGATTCGGGAACTATGGCTACACCTTC. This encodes CASSRFGNYGYTF. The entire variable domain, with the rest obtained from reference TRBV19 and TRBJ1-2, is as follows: DGGITQSPKYLFRKEGQNVTLSCEQNLNHDAMYWYRQDPGQGLRLIYYSQIVNDFQKGDIAEGYSVSREKKESFPLTVTSAQKNPTAFYLCASSRFGNYGYTFGSGTRLTVV.

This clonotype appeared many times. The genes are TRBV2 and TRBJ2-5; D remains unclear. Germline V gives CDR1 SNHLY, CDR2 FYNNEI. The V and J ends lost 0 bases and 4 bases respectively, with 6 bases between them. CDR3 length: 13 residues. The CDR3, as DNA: TGTGCCAGCAGTGAAGCGCCAGCAGAGACCCAGTACTTC. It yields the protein CASSEAPAETQYF.

CDR3 in amino acids: CASPLPDYEQYF. The CDR3 bases are TGTGCCAGCCCGCTCCCGGATTACGAGCAGTACTTC. This chain links TRBV7-9 with TRBJ2-7, with D hard to call. The germline V gene encodes CDR1 SEHNR and CDR2 FQNEAQ (reference sequence). The V end lost 8 bases, the J end lost 4 bases, and 12 bases lay between the germline ends. The CDR3 is 12 residues long.

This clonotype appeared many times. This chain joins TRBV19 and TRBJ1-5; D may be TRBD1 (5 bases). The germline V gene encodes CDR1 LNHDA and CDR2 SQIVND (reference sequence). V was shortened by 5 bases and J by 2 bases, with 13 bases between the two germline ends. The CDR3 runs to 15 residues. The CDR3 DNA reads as TGTGCCAGTAGTCCTTCCAGGGCTGGCAATCAGCCCCAGCATTTT. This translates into CASSPSRAGNQPQHF.

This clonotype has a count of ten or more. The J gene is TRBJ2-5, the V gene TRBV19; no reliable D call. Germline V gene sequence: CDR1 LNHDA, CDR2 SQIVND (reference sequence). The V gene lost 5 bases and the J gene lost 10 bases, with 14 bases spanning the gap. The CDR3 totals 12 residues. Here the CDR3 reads CASSLPSGGQYF. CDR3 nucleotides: TGTGCCAGTAGTTTACCCTCGGGCGGCCAGTACTTC.